Presented here are 21 T cell receptor beta chains from one specimen sequenced in a study of regulatory T cells in long-lasting Graves disease. The time point denotes: newly diagnosed GD, antithyroid drugs for less than 3 months. Making the TCR library involved RNA that had been extracted from PBMCs. The authors built TCR beta libraries using iRepertoire HTBI primers and Arm-PCR of CDR3 regions. MiXCR, applied by TCRdb to the multiplex PCR reads, yields one record per CDR3 protein. The sample holds over 500,000 distinct CDR3 sequences, 15% to 20% seen once. These data also featured in a second study, about T cells in Graves' hyperthyroidism and ophthalmopathy.

This sample comprised peripheral blood mononuclear cells (PBMCs), obtained at new diagnosis, from a patient treated with antithyroid drugs. The receptors shown here come from a man aged 18 to 30 with Graves disease.

This clonotype was recorded at least ten times. This chain links TRBV12-3 or TRBV12-4 with TRBJ2-7, with D possibly TRBD1 on 6 matching bases. The CDR3 is 15 residues long. V shed 5 bases and J shed 0 bases, with 14 bases lying between them. The CDR3 reads CASSDPDSNSYEQYF. Written as DNA, the CDR3 is TGTGCCAGCAGTGATCCGGACAGCAACTCCTACGAGCAGTACTTC.

At least ten counts were recorded for this clonotype. V and J are TRBV5-1 and TRBJ2-1; D is perhaps TRBD2 (8 bases). Germline V gene sequence: CDR1 SGHRS, CDR2 YFSETQ. CDR3 length: 17 residues. V was pared by 4 bases and J by 10 bases, with 27 bases between. CDR3 amino acids: CASSMATGAGGLGEQFF. Written as DNA, the CDR3 is TGCGCCAGCAGCATGGCCACAGGGGCGGGGGGTTTGGGCGAGCAGTTCTTC.

This clonotype was seen a few times. The chain links TRBV5-5 to TRBJ2-6, with D unclear. The CDR3 length is 15 residues. V shed 4 bases and J shed 0 bases, with 8 bases lying between them. Germline lookup yields CDR1 SGHKS and CDR2 YYEKEE (reference sequence). CDR3 nucleotides: TGTGCCAGCAGCCTTGGATTCTCTGGGGCCAACGTCCTGACTTTC. It specifies CASSLGFSGANVLTF.

The genes are TRBV6-1 and TRBJ2-2; 7 nucleotides agree with TRBD1. The CDR3 runs to 17 residues. Trimming removed 0 bases from V and 3 bases from J; junction bases left unmatched: 7. CDR1 MNHNS and CDR2 SASEGT come from the germline V gene. Here the CDR3 reads CASSEALWQGDTGELFF. Written as DNA, the CDR3 is TGTGCCAGCAGTGAAGCGCTCTGGCAGGGGGACACCGGGGAGCTGTTTTTT.

Details on this clonotype: Because the CDR3 is missing its conserved closing phenylalanine or tryptophan, this is likely a read error. The chain links TRBV11-2 to TRBJ2-1; possible D gene TRBD1, 6 bases. The CDR3 totals 16 residues. Per the germline V gene, CDR1 is SGHAT and CDR2 is FQNNGV. Deletions cut 9 bases from V and 0 bases from J, with 18 bases between. The CDR3, as DNA: TGTGCCAGACGCTCGCCCGGACAGAGCTCCTACAATGAGCAGTTCCTC. This encodes CARRSPGQSSYNEQFL.

In this sample, this clonotype turned up a few times. This sequence joins TRBV11-1 and TRBJ1-1; tentative D call: TRBD1 (6 bases). CDR1 and CDR2 (germline): SGHAT, FQDESV (reference sequence). Trimming took off 7 bases at V and 12 bases at J, with 18 bases between the two ends. The CDR3 is 12 residues long. In DNA, the CDR3 is TGTGCCAGCAACTCTCCCGGGACAATACCTTTCTTT. Protein product: CASNSPGTIPFF.

To note about this clonotype: A far bigger clonotype differs at one base, so this is likely a read error. The CDR3 DNA sequence: TGTGCCAGCAGTGAAGAGACCCAGTTCTTC. It codes for CASSEETQFF. The J gene is TRBJ2-1, the V gene TRBV2; no firm D call. Trimming removed 1 base at V and 13 bases at J, with 5 bases between. Looked up from germline, CDR1 is SNHLY and CDR2 is FYNNEI. The CDR3 extends over 10 amino acids. Drawing the rest from reference TRBV2 and TRBJ2-1, the complete variable domain is EPEVTQTPSHQVTQMGQEVILRCVPISNHLYFYWYRQILGQKVEFLVSFYNNEISEKSEIFDDQFSVERPDGSNFTLKIRSTKLEDSAMYFCASSEETQFFGPGTRLTVL.

Remarks on this clonotype: A clone one base away is much larger, so this may be a read error. The CDR3 protein is CASSPSGNYNEQYF. The CDR3 nucleotides are TGTGCCAGCAGTCCGAGCGGGAACTACAATGAGCAGTACTTC. V is TRBV25-1 and J is TRBJ2-1, with 7 nucleotides matching TRBD2. The closer fit of TRBJ2-7 to the DNA end suggests the J call may be wrong. This CDR3 region has 14 residues. The germline V gene has CDR1 MGHDK and CDR2 SYGVNS.

Only a few counts were recorded for this clonotype. The rearrangement uses TRBV5-1 and TRBJ1-2; TRBD1 matches at 7 bases. The CDR3 covers 16 residues. The V segment lost 0 bases and the J segment 2 bases; nucleotides outside the gene matches: 7. Looked up from germline, CDR1 is SGHRS and CDR2 is YFSETQ. CDR3 DNA: TGCGCCAGCAGCTTGGGAGGACAGGATTGGAACTATGGCTACACCTTC. Protein: CASSLGGQDWNYGYTF.

This clonotype has ten or more counts. The gene calls are TRBV5-1 and TRBJ1-1; possibly TRBD1 for D (5 bases). CDR1 and CDR2 (germline): SGHRS, YFSETQ. The CDR3 loop spans 16 amino acids. Trimming shortened V by 1 base and J by 0 bases, and 13 bases separated the two germline ends. CDR3 DNA sequence: TGCGCCAGCAGCTTGAGAGGGGTTCACATGAACACTGAAGCTTTCTTT. It codes for CASSLRGVHMNTEAFF.

The rearrangement links TRBV3-1 to TRBJ1-2; possible D gene TRBD1, 6 bases. This CDR3 comprises 15 residues. V lost 0 bases and J 3 bases, leaving 11 bases between the germline ends. Germline-derived CDR1 and CDR2 are LGHDT and YNNKEL (reference sequence). The chain's CDR3 is CASSQEGGGDYGYTF. The CDR3 DNA reads as TGTGCCAGCAGCCAAGAAGGAGGGGGAGACTATGGCTACACCTTC.

This clonotype was seen a few times. The rearrangement joins TRBV28 to TRBJ1-2; D not resolved. Germline V gene sequence: CDR1 MDHEN, CDR2 SYDVKM. The CDR3 spans 15 residues. Trimming pared 5 bases from V and 1 base from J, leaving 14 bases between. CDR3 loop: CASSPSQPINYGYTF. CDR3 nucleotides: TGTGCCAGCAGTCCCAGCCAGCCAATTAACTATGGCTACACCTTC.

A few counts support this clonotype. V gene TRBV2 combines with J gene TRBJ2-6; 7 bases map to TRBD1. This CDR3 contains 15 residues. The junction had 5 bases not matched to a gene; V was cut back by 5 bases and J by 4 bases. Germline-derived CDR1 and CDR2 are SNHLY and FYNNEI. The chain's CDR3 is CASSNTGVGANVLTF. The CDR3 DNA reads as TGTGCCAGCAGTAATACAGGGGTAGGGGCCAACGTCCTGACTTTC. Variable domain in full (rest from reference TRBV2 and TRBJ2-6): EPEVTQTPSHQVTQMGQEVILRCVPISNHLYFYWYRQILGQKVEFLVSFYNNEISEKSEIFDDQFSVERPDGSNFTLKIRSTKLEDSAMYFCASSNTGVGANVLTFGAGSRLTVL.

The chain employs TRBV9 and TRBJ1-4; 9 positions agree with TRBD1. The CDR3 runs 14 residues. Trimming took 2 bases from V and 8 from J; bases not matched to a gene: 4. Per the germline V gene, CDR1 is SGDLS and CDR2 is YYNGEE. CDR3 protein: CASSVDRGREKLFF. DNA of the CDR3: TGTGCCAGCAGCGTGGACAGGGGTCGCGAAAAACTGTTTTTT.

This clonotype has a count of ten or more. The chain recombines TRBV2 with TRBJ1-2; 9 positions agree with TRBD1. Losses at the gene ends were 4 bases for V and 4 bases for J; bases not matched to a gene: 7. From germline, CDR1 is SNHLY and CDR2 FYNNEI. The CDR3 length is 15 residues. CDR3 coding DNA: TGTGCCAGCAGTGTCACAGGGGGCGGAAGCTATGGCTACACCTTC. This sequence encodes CASSVTGGGSYGYTF.

This clonotype was recorded a few times. The chain links TRBV5-4 to TRBJ1-2; TRBD1 matches 9 bases. The germline CDR1 and CDR2 sequences are SGHNT and YYREEE (reference sequence). The junction had 9 bases not matched to a gene; V was cut back by 3 bases and J by 3 bases. There are 16 residues in the CDR3. Written as DNA, the CDR3 is TGTGCCAGCAGCTCGACGGACAGGGGTTGGGACTATGGCTACACCTTC. This codes for CASSSTDRGWDYGYTF.

This clonotype was counted ten times or more. The chain uses TRBV6-5 and TRBJ2-3, with 8 bases matching TRBD1. The junction had 8 bases not matched to a gene; V was cut back by 0 bases and J by 6 bases. Germline CDR1 MNHEY, CDR2 SVGAGI. The CDR3 has 16 residues. Here the CDR3 DNA reads TGTGCCAGCAGTTACTCCCCGCAGGGGGCTCTTGATACGCAGTATTTT. It codes for CASSYSPQGALDTQYF.

This clonotype was counted ten times or more. This rearrangement joins TRBV13 to TRBJ2-7, with 8 positions matching TRBD1. Trimming at V came to 5 bases and at J to 7 bases, leaving 13 bases not matched to a gene. This CDR3 has 15 residues. CDR1 PRHDT and CDR2 FYEKMQ come from the germline V gene (reference sequence). CDR3 nucleotides: TGTGCCAGCAGCATCCGGACAGGGTCAAGGGAGGAGCAGTACTTC. It yields the protein CASSIRTGSREEQYF.

Ten or more counts support this clonotype. V gene TRBV15 combines with J gene TRBJ1-1; 8 nucleotides match TRBD1. The CDR3 has 16 residues. Looked up from germline, CDR1 is LNHNV and CDR2 is YYDKDF (reference sequence). The V gene end was trimmed by 4 bases and the J gene end by 6 bases; junction bases not matched to a gene: 13. The CDR3 here is CATSKSQGVSFAEAFF. Written as DNA, the CDR3 is TGTGCCACCAGCAAATCACAGGGGGTCAGTTTCGCTGAAGCTTTCTTT.

The genes are TRBV29-1 and TRBJ1-5; D unclear. Germline CDR1 reads SQVTM; CDR2 reads ANQGSEA. Trimming pared 6 bases from V and 3 bases from J, leaving 12 bases between. CDR3 length: 13 residues. CDR3 coding DNA: TGCAGCGTGTCCCGGGAACTCAATCAGCCCCAGCATTTT. Translation: CSVSRELNQPQHF. Full variable domain (remainder filled in from reference TRBV29-1 and TRBJ1-5): SAVISQKPSRDICQRGTSLTIQCQVDSQVTMMFWYRQQPGQSLTLIATANQGSEATYESGFVIDKFPISRPNLTFSTLTVSNMSPEDSSIYLCSVSRELNQPQHFGDGTRLSIL.

This clonotype was seen ten or more times. This chain links TRBV11-1 with TRBJ2-1, with 7 bases fitting TRBD1. V gave up 5 bases and J gave up 9 bases; unmatched junction bases: 16. The CDR3 length is 16 residues. CDR1 is SGHAT, CDR2 FQDESV, per germline (reference sequence). In DNA form, the CDR3 reads TGTGCCAGCAGCGGATACAGGGGTACGGATCCTTCTGAGCAGTTCTTC. Residues: CASSGYRGTDPSEQFF.